Here is one TCR beta chain with its context. The data were obtained in a study of blood T cell repertoires in COVID-19. The overall study: PBMCs, B-cell-depleted T cells, or T cells were the source of the cDNA or gDNA that made up the material.

Method: immunoSEQ multiplex PCR; TCRdb's copy keeps in-frame clones and lacks some. The sample carries fewer than 90,000 clones, 76% recorded once. The sequence came from a man between 60 and 70 years old with COVID-19, enrolled during active disease. The sequenced sample consisted of peripheral blood.

In nucleotides, the CDR3 is TGCGCCAGCAGCTTAGGACCCGCGGGTCAAGAGACCCAGTACTTC. This encodes CASSLGPAGQETQYF. The chain carries TRBV5-1 and TRBJ2-5; D might be TRBD2 (5 bases). Trimming removed 2 bases at V and 2 bases at J, with 13 bases between. Per the germline V gene, CDR1 is SGHRS and CDR2 is YFSETQ. CDR3 length: 15 residues.